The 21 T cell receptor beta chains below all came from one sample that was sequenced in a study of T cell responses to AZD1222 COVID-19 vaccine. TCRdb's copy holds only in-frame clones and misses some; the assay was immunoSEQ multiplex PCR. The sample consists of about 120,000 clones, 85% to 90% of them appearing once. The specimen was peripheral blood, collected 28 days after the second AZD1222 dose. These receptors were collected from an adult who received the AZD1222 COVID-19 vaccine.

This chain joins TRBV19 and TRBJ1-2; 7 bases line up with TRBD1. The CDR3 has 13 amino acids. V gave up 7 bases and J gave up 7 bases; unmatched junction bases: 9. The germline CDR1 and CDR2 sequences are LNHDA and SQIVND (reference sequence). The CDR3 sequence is CASTDRERGGYTF. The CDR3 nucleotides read TGTGCCAGTACCGACAGGGAACGGGGTGGCTACACCTTC.

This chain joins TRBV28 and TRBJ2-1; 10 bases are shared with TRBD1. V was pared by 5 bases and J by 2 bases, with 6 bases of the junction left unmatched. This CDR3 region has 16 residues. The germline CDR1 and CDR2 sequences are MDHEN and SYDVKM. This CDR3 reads CASSPEGTGAYNEQFF. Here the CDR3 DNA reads TGTGCCAGCAGTCCCGAGGGGACAGGGGCCTACAATGAGCAGTTCTTC.

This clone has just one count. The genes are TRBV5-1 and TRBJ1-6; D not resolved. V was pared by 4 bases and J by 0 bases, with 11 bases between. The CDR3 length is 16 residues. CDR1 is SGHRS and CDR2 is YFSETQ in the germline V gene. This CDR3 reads CASSNRETSYNSPLHF. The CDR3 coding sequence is TGCGCCAGCAGCAACCGGGAAACCTCCTATAATTCACCCCTCCACTTT. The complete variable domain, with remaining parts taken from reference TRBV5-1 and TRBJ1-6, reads KAGVTQTPRYLIKTRGQQVTLSCSPISGHRSVSWYQQTPGQGLQFLFEYFSETQRNKGNFPGRFSGRQFSNSRSEMNVSTLELGDSALYLCASSNRETSYNSPLHFGNGTRLTVT.

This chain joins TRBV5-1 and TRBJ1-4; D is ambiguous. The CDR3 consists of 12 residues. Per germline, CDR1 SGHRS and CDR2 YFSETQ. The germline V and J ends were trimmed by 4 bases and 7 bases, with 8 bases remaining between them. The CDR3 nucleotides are TGCGCCAGCAGCACGACGGGTGAAAAACTGTTTTTT. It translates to CASSTTGEKLFF.

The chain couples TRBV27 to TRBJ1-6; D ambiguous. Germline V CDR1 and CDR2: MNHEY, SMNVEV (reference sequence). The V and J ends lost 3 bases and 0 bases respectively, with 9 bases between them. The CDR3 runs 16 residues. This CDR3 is CASSLGGSSYNSPLHF. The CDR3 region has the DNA TGTGCCAGCAGTTTGGGCGGGAGCTCCTATAATTCACCCCTCCACTTT.

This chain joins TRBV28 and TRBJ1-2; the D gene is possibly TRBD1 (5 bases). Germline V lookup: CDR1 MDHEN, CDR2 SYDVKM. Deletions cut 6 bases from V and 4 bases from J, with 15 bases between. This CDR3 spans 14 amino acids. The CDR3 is CASSRKGSIYGYTF. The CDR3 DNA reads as TGTGCCAGCAGCCGGAAGGGGTCTATCTATGGCTACACCTTC.

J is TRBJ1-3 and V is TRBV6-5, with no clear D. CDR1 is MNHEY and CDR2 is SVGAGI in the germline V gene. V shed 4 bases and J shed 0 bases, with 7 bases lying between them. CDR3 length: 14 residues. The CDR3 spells CASSSTVSGNTIYF. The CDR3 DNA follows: TGTGCCAGCAGTTCTACCGTCTCTGGAAACACCATATATTTT.

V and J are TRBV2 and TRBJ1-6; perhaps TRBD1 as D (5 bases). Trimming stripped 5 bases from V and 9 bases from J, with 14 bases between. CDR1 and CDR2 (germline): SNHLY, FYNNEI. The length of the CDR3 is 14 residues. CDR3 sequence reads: CASSKTTTGSPLHF. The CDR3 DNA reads TGTGCCAGCAGTAAAACCACCACAGGTTCACCCCTCCACTTT.

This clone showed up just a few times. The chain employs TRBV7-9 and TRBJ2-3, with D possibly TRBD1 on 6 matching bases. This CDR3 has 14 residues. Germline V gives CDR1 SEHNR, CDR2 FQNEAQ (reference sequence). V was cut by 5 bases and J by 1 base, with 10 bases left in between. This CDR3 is CASSLQGGTDTQYF. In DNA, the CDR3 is TGTGCCAGCAGCCTACAGGGTGGCACAGATACGCAGTATTTT. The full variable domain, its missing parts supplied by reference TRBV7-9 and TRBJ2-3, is DTGVSQNPRHKITKRGQNVTFRCDPISEHNRLYWYRQTLGQGPEFLTYFQNEAQLEKSRLLSDRFSAERPKGSFSTLEIQRTEQGDSAMYLCASSLQGGTDTQYFGPGTRLTVL.

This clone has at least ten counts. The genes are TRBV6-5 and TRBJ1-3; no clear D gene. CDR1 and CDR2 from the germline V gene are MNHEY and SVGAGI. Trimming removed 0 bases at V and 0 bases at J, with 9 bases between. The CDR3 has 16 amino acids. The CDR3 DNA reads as TGTGCCAGCAGTTACTCGGGTAGCCGCTCTGGAAACACCATATATTTT. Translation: CASSYSGSRSGNTIYF.

CDR3 DNA: TGTGCCAGCAGCCCCCAGACAAAGAGTGTAGCCAAAAACATTCAGTACTTC. It codes for CASSPQTKSVAKNIQYF. This chain connects TRBV28 to TRBJ2-4, with D unclear. Germline CDR1 is MDHEN and CDR2 is SYDVKM. Trimming removed 6 bases from V and 0 bases from J, with 18 bases in between. This CDR3 comprises 17 residues.

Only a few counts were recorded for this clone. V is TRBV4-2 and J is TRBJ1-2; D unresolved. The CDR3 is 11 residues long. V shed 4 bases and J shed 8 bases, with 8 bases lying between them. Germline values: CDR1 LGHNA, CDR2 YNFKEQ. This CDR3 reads CASSPGGGYTF. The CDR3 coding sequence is TGTGCCAGCAGCCCTGGAGGAGGCTACACCTTC.

The CDR3 nucleotides read TGTGCCAGCAGCCCCCGACTAGCCGACACCGGGGAGCTGTTTTTT. Its translation is CASSPRLADTGELFF. This chain links TRBV9 with TRBJ2-2, with 7 bases fitting TRBD2. Trimming took 4 bases from V and 3 from J; bases not matched to a gene: 6. The CDR3 is 15 residues long. The germline CDR1 and CDR2 sequences are SGDLS and YYNGEE.

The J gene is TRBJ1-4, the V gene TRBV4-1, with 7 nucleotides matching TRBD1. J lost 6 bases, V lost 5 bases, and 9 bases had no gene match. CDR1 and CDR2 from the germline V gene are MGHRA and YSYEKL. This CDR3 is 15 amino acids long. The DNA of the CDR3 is TGCGCCAGCAGCAAATCCGGGACAGAGGATGAAAAACTGTTTTTT. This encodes CASSKSGTEDEKLFF.

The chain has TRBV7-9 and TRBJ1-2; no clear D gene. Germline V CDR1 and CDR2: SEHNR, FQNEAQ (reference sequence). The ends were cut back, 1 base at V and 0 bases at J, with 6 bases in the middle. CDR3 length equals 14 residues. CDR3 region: CASSLGGTNYGYTF. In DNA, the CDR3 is TGTGCCAGCAGCTTAGGAGGGACTAACTATGGCTACACCTTC.

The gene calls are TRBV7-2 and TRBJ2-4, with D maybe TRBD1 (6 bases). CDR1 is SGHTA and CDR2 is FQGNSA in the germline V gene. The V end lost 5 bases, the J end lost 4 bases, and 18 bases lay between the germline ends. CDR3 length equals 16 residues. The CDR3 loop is CASSPRVGRGKNIQYF. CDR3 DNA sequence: TGTGCCAGCAGCCCCCGAGTCGGCAGGGGTAAAAACATTCAGTACTTC.

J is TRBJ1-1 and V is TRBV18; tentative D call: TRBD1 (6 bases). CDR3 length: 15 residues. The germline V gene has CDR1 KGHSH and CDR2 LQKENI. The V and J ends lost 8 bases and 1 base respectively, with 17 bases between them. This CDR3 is CASPPSGGPNTEAFF. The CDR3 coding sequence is TGTGCCAGCCCTCCGTCCGGGGGGCCGAACACTGAAGCTTTCTTT.

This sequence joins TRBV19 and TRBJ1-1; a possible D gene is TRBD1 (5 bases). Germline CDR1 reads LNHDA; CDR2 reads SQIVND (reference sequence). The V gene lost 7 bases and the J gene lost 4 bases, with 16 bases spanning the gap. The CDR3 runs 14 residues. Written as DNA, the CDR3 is TGTGCCAGTACCGATGGGGGGGAGCTCACTGAAGCTTTCTTT. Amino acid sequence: CASTDGGELTEAFF.

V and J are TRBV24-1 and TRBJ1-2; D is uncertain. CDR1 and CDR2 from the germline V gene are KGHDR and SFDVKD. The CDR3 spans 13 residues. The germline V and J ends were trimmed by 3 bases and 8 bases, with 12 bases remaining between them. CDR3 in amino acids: CATSDPPLQGYTF. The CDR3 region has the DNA TGTGCCACCAGTGATCCGCCCTTACAAGGCTACACCTTC.

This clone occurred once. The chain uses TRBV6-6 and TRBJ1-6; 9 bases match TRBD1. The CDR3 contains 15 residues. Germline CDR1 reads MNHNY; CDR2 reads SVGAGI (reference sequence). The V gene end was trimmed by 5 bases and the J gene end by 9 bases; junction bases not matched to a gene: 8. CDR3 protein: CASSHGQGKISPLHF. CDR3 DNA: TGTGCCAGCAGTCACGGACAGGGGAAAATTTCACCCCTCCACTTT.

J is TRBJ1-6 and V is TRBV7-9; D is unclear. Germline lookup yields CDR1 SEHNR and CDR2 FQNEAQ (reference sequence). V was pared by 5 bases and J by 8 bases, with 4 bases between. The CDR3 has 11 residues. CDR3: CASSLDSPLHF. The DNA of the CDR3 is TGTGCCAGCAGCCTAGATTCACCCCTCCACTTT.